Listed here are 19 T cell receptor beta chains from one sample, sequenced in a study of blood T cell repertoires in COVID-19. Sequenced by immunoSEQ multiplex PCR; TCRdb stores in-frame clones only, minus some. The top ten clones hold about 4% of a sample with roughly 260,000 clones, 65% to 85% of them seen once. Sequencing input: peripheral blood. These receptors all come from a woman aged 35 to 49 with active or convalescent COVID-19.

The chain carries TRBV7-6 and TRBJ2-2; D is ambiguous. The germline V gene has CDR1 SGHVS and CDR2 FNYEAQ. The CDR3 has 13 amino acids. The V end lost 5 bases, the J end lost 4 bases, and 8 bases lay between the germline ends. The DNA of the CDR3 is TGTGCCAGCAGCCTAAGTGGCACCGGGGAGCTGTTTTTT. Protein product: CASSLSGTGELFF.

V and J are TRBV30 and TRBJ1-6; D possibly corresponds to TRBD1 (6 bases). The CDR3 extends over 15 amino acids. V was shortened by 2 bases and J by 4 bases, with 12 bases between the two germline ends. Germline loops: CDR1 GTSNPN, CDR2 SVGIG (reference sequence). CDR3 DNA sequence: TGTGCCTGGAGTTTTGGGGGCGGTTATAATTCACCCCTCCACTTT. It encodes CAWSFGGGYNSPLHF.

The chain joins TRBV6-6 to TRBJ2-5; 12 bases match TRBD1. Looked up from germline, CDR1 is MNHNY and CDR2 is SVGAGI (reference sequence). The junction had 4 bases not matched to a gene; V was cut back by 5 bases and J by 6 bases. The CDR3 has 14 amino acids. CDR3 loop: CASSQGQGAKTQYF. The CDR3 DNA is TGTGCCAGCAGTCAGGGACAGGGGGCAAAGACCCAGTACTTC.

The rearrangement joins TRBV7-2 to TRBJ2-3; D remains ambiguous. CDR3 size: 16 residues. With 5 bases removed from V and 0 bases from J, the gap between germline ends came to 15 bases. Per the germline V gene, CDR1 is SGHTA and CDR2 is FQGNSA. In DNA form, the CDR3 reads TGTGCCAGCAGCCTTCGGTTAACCTTTAGCACAGATACGCAGTATTTT. It yields the protein CASSLRLTFSTDTQYF. Full variable domain (rest looked up from reference TRBV7-2 and TRBJ2-3): GAGVSQSPSNKVTEKGKDVELRCDPISGHTALYWYRQSLGQGLEFLIYFQGNSAPDKSGLPSDRFSAERTGGSVSTLTIQRTQQEDSAVYLCASSLRLTFSTDTQYFGPGTRLTVL.

CDR3 protein: CAWRKGEGPWGYTF. In DNA form, the CDR3 reads TGTGCCTGGAGGAAGGGGGAGGGCCCATGGGGCTACACCTTC. This chain joins TRBV30 and TRBJ1-2, with a weak D call TRBD1 (6 bases). Trimming left V 3 bases short and J 8 bases short, with 19 bases between. The CDR3 totals 14 residues. Germline assignment: CDR1 GTSNPN and CDR2 SVGIG (reference sequence).

The chain has TRBV28 and TRBJ2-3, with D perhaps TRBD2 (6 bases). The CDR3 runs to 18 residues. Germline values: CDR1 MDHEN, CDR2 SYDVKM. Trimming removed 1 base at V and 0 bases at J, with 17 bases between. The CDR3 nucleotides read TGTGCCAGCAGTTTATTCCGATGGGGGGACCCTAGCACAGATACGCAGTATTTT. Its translation: CASSLFRWGDPSTDTQYF. The full variable domain, rest sourced from reference TRBV28 and TRBJ2-3, is DVKVTQSSRYLVKRTGEKVFLECVQDMDHENMFWYRQDPGLGLRLIYFSYDVKMKEKGDIPEGYSVSREKKERFSLILESASTNQTSMYLCASSLFRWGDPSTDTQYFGPGTRLTVL.

The rearrangement uses TRBV4-1 and TRBJ1-4; 12 bases map to TRBD1. Germline loops: CDR1 MGHRA, CDR2 YSYEKL. Losses at the gene ends were 5 bases for V and 3 bases for J; bases not matched to a gene: 7. The CDR3 length is 17 residues. This CDR3 is CASSNRDRGLANEKLFF. CDR3 DNA sequence: TGCGCCAGCAGCAATCGGGACAGGGGGCTGGCTAATGAAAAACTGTTTTTT.

The chain couples TRBV5-4 to TRBJ2-3; D gene ambiguous. The V gene's germline CDR1 is SGHNT and CDR2 YYREEE (reference sequence). This CDR3 contains 13 residues. Trimming removed 9 bases at V and 1 base at J, with 12 bases between. In DNA, the CDR3 is TGTGCCACCCTGGTCCAGGGCACAGATACGCAGTATTTT. It specifies CATLVQGTDTQYF. Complete variable domain (other parts from reference TRBV5-4 and TRBJ2-3): ETGVTQSPTHLIKTRGQQVTLRCSSQSGHNTVSWYQQALGQGPQFIFQYYREEENGRGNFPPRFSGLQFPNYSSELNVNALELDDSALYLCATLVQGTDTQYFGPGTRLTVL.

V gene TRBV6-5 combines with J gene TRBJ2-3, with TRBD1 matching over 8 bases. V dropped 2 bases and J dropped 4; count of bases not matched to a gene: 5. This CDR3 contains 15 residues. Germline CDR1 and CDR2: MNHEY and SVGAGI. The CDR3, as DNA: TGTGCCAGCAGTTACGGCAGGGGGCGCGCAGATACGCAGTATTTT. Translating gives CASSYGRGRADTQYF.

This clone is medium-sized in the sample. The rearrangement uses TRBV6-5 and TRBJ1-3; a possible D gene is TRBD1 (5 bases). The CDR3 sequence is 15 residues long. V was clipped by 6 bases and J by 2 bases, with 14 bases between them. Germline values: CDR1 MNHEY, CDR2 SVGAGI. Here the CDR3 reads CASSLGGATGNTIYF. The CDR3 DNA is TGTGCCAGCAGCCTGGGAGGGGCGACTGGAAACACCATATATTTT.

The chain uses TRBV19 and TRBJ1-1, with D uncertain. Germline lookup yields CDR1 LNHDA and CDR2 SQIVND (reference sequence). Trimming stripped 2 bases from V and 0 bases from J, with 7 bases between. This CDR3 region has 14 residues. In nucleotides, the CDR3 is TGTGCCAGTAGTATAACGGGTATGAACACTGAAGCTTTCTTT. Protein product: CASSITGMNTEAFF.

This clone has just a few counts. The CDR3: CASSPGGGSNTEAFF. Written as DNA, the CDR3 is TGTGCCAGCAGCCCCGGGGGGGGGTCGAACACTGAAGCTTTCTTT. V gene TRBV11-1 combines with J gene TRBJ1-1; TRBD1 might be the D (5 bases). Germline V gives CDR1 SGHAT, CDR2 FQDESV (reference sequence). Trimming shortened V by 5 bases and J by 1 base, and 14 bases separated the two germline ends. This CDR3 has 15 amino acids.

This clone was observed a handful of times. The chain links TRBV2 to TRBJ2-7; D not resolved. Looked up from germline, CDR1 is SNHLY and CDR2 is FYNNEI. V was cut by 8 bases and J by 2 bases, with 10 bases left in between. The CDR3 contains 12 residues. CDR3 sequence (DNA): TGTGCCAGCGGGCCTCTTACCTACGAGCAGTACGTC. The encoded protein is CASGPLTYEQYV.

Only one count was recorded for this clone. The rearrangement uses TRBV7-6 and TRBJ1-1; D unclear. The germline V and J ends were trimmed by 1 base and 4 bases, with 13 bases remaining between them. Germline CDR1 is SGHVS and CDR2 is FNYEAQ. CDR3 length: 15 amino acids. Here the CDR3 reads CASSLVEGVGTEAFF. The CDR3 nucleotides are TGTGCCAGCAGCTTAGTGGAGGGAGTCGGCACTGAAGCTTTCTTT.

CDR3 sequence: CASSLWDRAGAFF. CDR3 in DNA: TGTGCCAGCAGTTTATGGGACAGGGCAGGAGCTTTCTTT. The rearrangement uses TRBV28 and TRBJ1-1; 8 bases agree with TRBD1. The CDR3 loop spans 13 amino acids. The ends lost 0 bases at V and 10 bases at J; junction bases unmatched: 4. Germline loops: CDR1 MDHEN, CDR2 SYDVKM.

The J gene is TRBJ1-5, the V gene TRBV28, with 7 bases matching TRBD1. The trim removed 3 bases at V and 0 bases at J, leaving 11 bases unmatched. The CDR3 totals 18 residues. Germline V gene sequence: CDR1 MDHEN, CDR2 SYDVKM. The CDR3 region is CASSFDREPFYSNQPQHF. In DNA, the CDR3 is TGTGCCAGCAGTTTCGACAGGGAACCCTTCTATAGCAATCAGCCCCAGCATTTT. The variable domain in full, with the rest retrieved from reference TRBV28 and TRBJ1-5, is DVKVTQSSRYLVKRTGEKVFLECVQDMDHENMFWYRQDPGLGLRLIYFSYDVKMKEKGDIPEGYSVSREKKERFSLILESASTNQTSMYLCASSFDREPFYSNQPQHFGDGTRLSIL.

J is TRBJ2-7 and V is TRBV7-9; 8 nucleotides align to TRBD1. V trimming: 5 bases; J trimming: 8 bases; junction bases outside the gene matches: 5. Looked up from germline, CDR1 is SEHNR and CDR2 is FQNEAQ (reference sequence). This CDR3 region has 12 residues. DNA for the CDR3: TGTGCCAGCAGCCTCGACAGGGGAAAGCAGTACTTC. Translated, it gives CASSLDRGKQYF.

The V and J genes are TRBV7-3 and TRBJ1-2; a weak D match, TRBD1 (6 bases). Trimming cost V 2 bases and J 5 bases, with 9 bases left between them. The CDR3 is 13 amino acids. From germline, CDR1 is SGHTA and CDR2 FQGTGA. The CDR3: CASSLSQGYGYTF. As DNA, the CDR3 is TGTGCCAGCAGCTTATCCCAGGGGTATGGCTACACCTTC.

The J gene is TRBJ1-2, the V gene TRBV5-1; D is perhaps TRBD1 (6 bases). V was cut by 1 base and J by 2 bases, with 12 bases left in between. Germline-derived CDR1 and CDR2 are SGHRS and YFSETQ. CDR3 length: 15 residues. The CDR3 sequence: CASSLSQGRNYGYTF. The CDR3 DNA is TGCGCCAGCAGCTTGTCGCAGGGGCGGAACTATGGCTACACCTTC.